This TCR beta chain was sequenced for a study of lymphopenia after photon versus proton radiotherapy (dated by TCRdb to about 2019). In the study overall: The immunological effects of photon versus proton radiation therapy were compared in patients with gastrointestinal tumors who developed high-grade lymphopenia. The cohort comprised 20 or so patients with gastrointestinal tumors who received either photon or proton therapy and then developed lymphopenia. The study was designed to characterize how the impact on the immune system differs between the two radiation modalities. General findings and caveats noted by the study authors: During treatment, patients who received photon therapy lost naive T cells and TCR diversity and gained effector/memory populations, whereas patients who received proton therapy remained relatively stable. The survival association was examined only in patients who died, and the authors described better survival with proton therapy as a possibility, not as a demonstrated result. Among patients across the cohort who died, overall survival time showed an inverse correlation with a larger post-nadir drop in TCR diversity. After the lymphocyte count nadir, photon-treated repertoires showed oligoclonal expansion, especially of CD8+ Temra cells, which drove the drop in diversity.

Counted from cysteine to phenylalanine, this CDR3 has 16 amino acids. Of all the DNA, just the CDR3 is kept, 48 bases in frame from base 1. According to the germline V gene (reference sequence), CDR1 reads GTSNPN and CDR2 reads SVGIG. Germline trimming amounts to 0 bases on V and 3 bases on J, with 8 as the count of junction bases outside the gene matches. Of note for this clone: Its antigen remains undetermined. There are no base qualities to consult, and no much larger clone falls within one base.

The library was built by means of the immunoSEQ multiplex PCR assay. Deep sequencing of rearranged TCR beta loci, alongside multiparametric flow cytometry, was used to profile T cell repertoires. Held by TCRdb, this immuneACCESS table contains in-frame sequences only and omits some clones. Under half of the omission traces to an unresolved V gene where checked; the cause of the rest is unknown. The sample has around 160,000 clones on record, about 88% of them singletons. Approximately 4.6% of the sample goes to the ten largest clones. This clonotype originated in a man between 45 and 60 years old with gastric cancer. This specimen consisted of peripheral blood, obtained from a patient treated with photon-based radiotherapy. The chain links TRBV30 with TRBJ2-7; a stretch of 10 junction bases matches TRBD1. The CDR3 region: CAWSVGRDRGFYEQYF. The DNA sequence follows: TGTGCCTGGAGTGTAGGACGGGACAGGGGATTCTACGAGCAGTACTTC. The CDR3, completed at both ends by the reference TRBV30 and TRBJ2-7 genes, gives the full variable domain SQTIHQWPATLVQPVGSPLSLECTVEGTSNPNLYWYRQAAGRGLQLLFYSVGIGQISSEVPQNLSASRPQDRQFILSSKKLLLSDSGFYLCAWSVGRDRGFYEQYFGPGTRLTVT.